Below, one T cell receptor beta chain is given with its context. Antigen specificity is unknown. A second PCR, run for roughly 7 to 12 cycles, used a sample-barcoded 5' primer plus a J-beta primer mix. TCRdb analysed the 5' RACE reads with MiXCR anew, one entry per CDR3 protein. The sample comprises a few hundred thousand distinct CDR3 sequences, about 25% of which are singletons, and roughly 30% rests with the top ten. The data were obtained in a study of blood T cells in healthy people across ages. The study recruited healthy Caucasian donors from Russia who were aged about 6 to 90. This CDR3 comprises 16 residues. Trimming took off 2 bases at V and 2 bases at J, with 15 bases between the two ends. The germline gives CDR1 MNHEY, CDR2 SMNVEV (reference sequence). Points from the study as a whole: Reliance upon unsorted PBMCs precluded definitive naive versus antigen-experienced comparison.

This receptor was identified in a woman aged 70-85 years in good health. The V call is TRBV27, the J call TRBJ1-1; D is ambiguous. Sequencing input: blood. The CDR3 here is CASSLKAVKQNTEAFF. The CDR3, as DNA: TGTGCCAGCAGTTTAAAGGCCGTGAAACAAAACACTGAAGCTTTCTTT.